One and the same sample provided the 5 T cell receptor beta chains below, sequenced in a study of T cell responses to AZD1222 COVID-19 vaccine. Sequenced by immunoSEQ multiplex PCR; TCRdb stores in-frame clones only, minus some. The table records 150,000 to 200,000 clones, 80% to 95% of them present only once. The material was peripheral blood, obtained on day 0 of AZD1222 vaccination. The receptors come from an adult in good health.

This chain uses TRBV4-3 with TRBJ2-7; D gene unclear. CDR1 and CDR2 from the germline V gene are LGHNA and YSLEER. There are 14 residues in the CDR3. V gave up 4 bases and J gave up 4 bases, with 14 bases separating them. In DNA, the CDR3 is TGCGCCAGCAGCCCCGGCCCCGGATGGTACGAGCAGTACTTC. It specifies CASSPGPGWYEQYF.

V and J are TRBV7-4 and TRBJ1-5; D possibly corresponds to TRBD1 (5 bases). Trimming left V 3 bases short and J 5 bases short, with 11 bases between. Germline CDR1 SGHVT, CDR2 SQSDAQ. CDR3 size: 14 residues. Written as DNA, the CDR3 is TGTGCCAGCAGCTTCACCTTAGGGGATCAGCCCCAGCATTTT. Protein sequence: CASSFTLGDQPQHF.

The chain couples TRBV6-5 to TRBJ1-6; tentatively, D is TRBD1 (5 bases). From germline, CDR1 is MNHEY and CDR2 SVGAGI. CDR3 length: 16 residues. The ends were cut back, 2 bases at V and 5 bases at J, with 13 bases in the middle. The CDR3 region has the DNA TGTGCCAGCAGTTACGGGGCAGGGCGGCATAATTCACCCCTCCACTTT. Translated, it gives CASSYGAGRHNSPLHF.

The chain carries TRBV24-1 and TRBJ2-3; 12 positions match TRBD2. V trimming: 3 bases; J trimming: 5 bases; junction bases outside the gene matches: 5. The germline gives CDR1 KGHDR, CDR2 SFDVKD. The CDR3 runs to 16 residues. The CDR3: CATSDVTSGSRDTQYF. CDR3 nucleotides: TGTGCCACCAGTGATGTGACTAGCGGGAGTAGAGATACGCAGTATTTT.

The chain is built from TRBV4-1 and TRBJ2-2; 9 positions agree with TRBD1. This CDR3 region has 16 residues. Per the germline V gene, CDR1 is MGHRA and CDR2 is YSYEKL. The trim removed 0 bases at V and 7 bases at J, leaving 6 bases unmatched. The CDR3 spells CASSQDIGQGSGELFF. In DNA form, the CDR3 reads TGCGCCAGCAGCCAAGATATCGGACAGGGGAGCGGGGAGCTGTTTTTT.